The 8 T cell receptor beta chains below all came from one sample that was sequenced in a study of spatial heterogeneity in lung cancer. Regarding the study as a whole: The number of expanded tumor alpha and beta chains correlated with mutation number.

The sample's time point: sample taken at primary tumor resection. Antigens of these TCRs are unknown. TCRdb independently ran MiXCR on the 5' RACE reads; one entry per CDR3 protein. The sample has approximately 8,800 distinct CDR3 sequences, about 4.5% seen once; the top ten hold around a tenth. Material: lung tumor tissue, obtained at surgery. All receptors derive from a female donor with early-stage non-small cell lung cancer.

This clonotype was picked up a small number of times. A much larger clone is a single base away; this may be a read error. The V gene is TRBV5-6, the J gene TRBJ2-7; TRBD2 matches at 12 bases. The V gene end was trimmed by 0 bases and the J gene end by 6 bases; junction bases not matched to a gene: 10. Germline V gene lookup returns CDR1 SGHDT and CDR2 YYEEEE. This CDR3 spans 17 amino acids. The CDR3 loop is CASSLARLAGGPREQYF. As DNA, the CDR3 is TGTGCCAGCAGCTTGGCGCGGCTAGCGGGAGGGCCCCGCGAGCAGTACTTC.

This clonotype was seen ten or more times. V gene TRBV28 combines with J gene TRBJ2-7, with 12 nucleotides matching TRBD1. The CDR3 length is 16 residues. With 4 bases clipped from V and 3 bases from J, the junction kept 7 bases outside the gene matches. Germline values: CDR1 MDHEN, CDR2 SYDVKM. CDR3 loop: CASSSTGTGGVYEQYF. DNA for the CDR3: TGTGCCAGCAGTTCTACCGGGACAGGGGGCGTCTACGAGCAGTACTTC.

Within the sample, this clonotype is medium-sized. V is TRBV7-8 and J is TRBJ2-7, with TRBD2 as a possible D gene (5 bases). The CDR3 runs to 15 residues. V lost 5 bases to trimming and J lost 0 bases, with 14 bases between them. Germline-derived CDR1 and CDR2 are SGHVS and FQNEAQ. The DNA for the CDR3 is TGTGCCAGCAGCCGTCGGGAATCCAGCTCCTACGAGCAGTACTTC. It codes for CASSRRESSSYEQYF.

There are many counts of this clonotype. V is TRBV6-5 and J is TRBJ1-5; D unclear. CDR3 size: 15 residues. From germline, CDR1 is MNHEY and CDR2 SVGAGI. V was clipped by 4 bases and J by 4 bases, with 14 bases between them. In DNA, the CDR3 is TGTGCCAGCAGTTCGGCGCCGAGCGGGAATCAGCCCCAGCATTTT. Its protein product is CASSSAPSGNQPQHF.

Sample share makes this clonotype medium-sized. V usage is TRBV19 and J usage is TRBJ2-7, with D perhaps given as TRBD1 or TRBD2 (5 bases each). Trimming took 6 bases from V and 1 from J, leaving 13 bases between them. CDR1 LNHDA and CDR2 SQIVND come from the germline V gene (reference sequence). The CDR3 has 14 amino acids. CDR3 region: CASSSRDASYEQYF. The CDR3 nucleotides are TGTGCCAGTAGCTCCCGGGACGCTTCCTACGAGCAGTACTTC.

This clonotype was detected many times. The V gene is TRBV20-1, the J gene TRBJ1-5, with D maybe TRBD1 (6 bases). V gave up 0 bases and J gave up 1 base, with 10 bases separating them. Germline CDR1 is DFQATT and CDR2 is SNEGSKA (reference sequence). The CDR3 runs 15 residues. The CDR3 loop is CSARDTGLSNQPQHF. The CDR3 region has the DNA TGCAGTGCTAGAGATACAGGGTTAAGCAATCAGCCCCAGCATTTT.

This clonotype has a handful of counts. V usage is TRBV28 and J usage is TRBJ2-5; tentatively, D is TRBD1 or TRBD2 (5 bases each). Between the trimmed V and J ends, which lost 3 bases and 5 bases, there was a span of 16 bases. The CDR3 has 15 residues. Germline CDR1 is MDHEN and CDR2 is SYDVKM. This chain's CDR3 is CASSFDRSWGETQYF. The CDR3 DNA reads TGTGCCAGCAGTTTCGATAGAAGCTGGGGGGAGACCCAGTACTTC.

There are a few counts of this clonotype. V usage is TRBV9 and J usage is TRBJ2-5, with 7 bases identical to TRBD2. Germline V gene lookup returns CDR1 SGDLS and CDR2 YYNGEE. V lost 2 bases to trimming and J lost 1 base; unmatched junction nucleotides: 2. The CDR3 runs to 14 residues. Here the CDR3 reads CASSVASGQETQYF. As DNA, the CDR3 is TGTGCCAGCAGCGTCGCTAGCGGCCAAGAGACCCAGTACTTC.